This passage covers 16 T cell receptor beta chains from one sample sequenced in a study of molecular identifiers for immune sequencing clone quantification. TCRdb used MiXCR to reprocess the PCR reads, holding one entry per CDR3 protein. The table shows 300,000 to 350,000 distinct CDR3 sequences, with over 20% occurring only once. Sequenced material: naive CD8+ T cells from blood, with Jurkat cell RNA spiked in. Subset given: FACS-sorted CD8+CD4-CCR7+CD45RA+ naive T cells. All receptors come from a human donor in good health. Some libraries in this study had Jurkat cell RNA spiked in.

This clonotype was seen only a few times. The gene calls are TRBV25-1 and TRBJ2-3, with 8 bases fitting TRBD2. The CDR3 loop spans 14 amino acids. J lost 6 bases, V lost 0 bases, and 2 bases had no gene match. Per germline, CDR1 MGHDK and CDR2 SYGVNS. The CDR3 region has the DNA TGTGCCAGCAGTGAATATAGCGGGGTGGATACGCAGTATTTT. Translated, it gives CASSEYSGVDTQYF. Looking up the rest from reference TRBV25-1 and TRBJ2-3 gives the full variable domain: EADIYQTPRYLVIGTGKKITLECSQTMGHDKMYWYQQDPGMELHLIHYSYGVNSTEKGDLSSESTVSRIRTEHFPLTLESARPSHTSQYLCASSEYSGVDTQYFGPGTRLTVL.

There are many counts of this clonotype. The chain employs TRBV28 and TRBJ2-2, with 13 bases aligning to TRBD2. Trimming took 4 bases from V and 11 from J; bases not matched to a gene: 4. Germline V CDR1 and CDR2: MDHEN, SYDVKM. The CDR3 totals 14 residues. The CDR3 nucleotides are TGTGCCAGCAGTTCACGGACTAGCGGGAGTGAGCTGTTTTTT. Its translation: CASSSRTSGSELFF.

In this sample, this clonotype turned up many times. J is TRBJ2-5 and V is TRBV6-5; unclear D gene. Germline CDR1 reads MNHEY; CDR2 reads SVGAGI. The V and J ends lost 3 bases and 7 bases respectively, with 12 bases between them. The CDR3 is 13 residues long. The CDR3 nucleotides read TGTGCCAGCAGTTATTCGGATTCGGGGACCCAGTACTTC. This translates into CASSYSDSGTQYF.

As to this clonotype: A much larger clone differs by one base, so this may be a read error. This chain connects TRBV4-1 to TRBJ2-7; 9 nucleotides match TRBD1. Germline V gene data show CDR1 as MGHRA and CDR2 as YSYEKL. There are 17 residues in the CDR3. The CDR3 reads CASSQALRQGGRYVQYF. For the CDR3, the DNA is TGCGCCAGCAGCCAAGCGTTGAGACAGGGGGGAAGGTACGTGCAGTACTTC.

This clonotype occurred many times. The chain recombines TRBV4-1 with TRBJ2-5; 7 nucleotides line up with TRBD1. The CDR3 covers 15 residues. CDR1 is MGHRA, CDR2 YSYEKL, per germline. V lost 1 base to trimming and J lost 5 bases; unmatched junction nucleotides: 7. The CDR3 reads CASSQGGQGVETQYF. The CDR3 DNA reads as TGCGCCAGCAGCCAAGGTGGGCAGGGGGTCGAGACCCAGTACTTC.

This clonotype came up many times. CDR3 nucleotides: TGTGCCAGCAGCTGGGCCCCGCCTTGTACCTACGAGCAGTACTTC. Its protein is CASSWAPPCTYEQYF. The rearrangement links TRBV12-1 to TRBJ2-7; the table gives TRBD2 as D, unverified against the DNA. TRBV12-1 is recorded as a pseudogene. The CDR3 consists of 15 residues.

For this clonotype: With a much larger clone just one base away, this may be a read error. The J gene is TRBJ2-3, the V gene TRBV7-6; maybe TRBD2 (6 bases). Trimming took 5 bases from V and 6 from J, leaving 15 bases between them. CDR1 is SGHVS, CDR2 FNYEAQ, per germline. The CDR3 has 14 amino acids. CDR3 sequence reads: CASSTGLGVDTQYF. Written as DNA, the CDR3 is TGTGCCAGCAGCACGGGACTGGGGGTTGATACGCAGTATTTT.

This clonotype showed up many times. The chain uses TRBV4-1 and TRBJ1-1; 7 nucleotides match TRBD1. V shed 1 base and J 1 base; nucleotides not matched to a gene: 6. The CDR3 runs 16 residues. CDR1 MGHRA and CDR2 YSYEKL come from the germline V gene. CDR3 loop: CASSQGDSRWNTEAFF. The CDR3 DNA is TGCGCCAGCAGCCAAGGGGACAGCCGGTGGAACACTGAAGCTTTCTTT.

The V call is TRBV6-5, the J call TRBJ1-1; D call uncertain. The CDR3 contains 15 residues. Trimming cost V 3 bases and J 2 bases, with 13 bases left between them. CDR1 is MNHEY, CDR2 SVGAGI, per germline. For the CDR3, the DNA is TGTGCCAGCAGTTATGGGGAGGCTGGCAACACTGAAGCTTTCTTT. Its translation is CASSYGEAGNTEAFF.

This clonotype was counted only a few times. A much larger clone sits a single nucleotide away, making a read error possible. V is TRBV7-9 and J is TRBJ2-3; D remains ambiguous. Per germline, CDR1 SEHNR and CDR2 FQNEAQ (reference sequence). V was cut by 5 bases and J by 5 bases, with 20 bases left in between. This CDR3 is 16 amino acids long. The CDR3: CASSPTGASVVDTQYF. CDR3 sequence (DNA): TGTGCCAGCAGCCCAACCGGCGCGTCTGTGGTAGATACGCAGTATTTT.

Only a few counts were recorded for this clonotype. The chain recombines TRBV3-1 with TRBJ1-5; a weak D match, TRBD1 (6 bases). CDR1 LGHDT and CDR2 YNNKEL come from the germline V gene (reference sequence). This CDR3 has 14 amino acids. Trimming took off 1 base at V and 7 bases at J, with 11 bases between the two ends. The CDR3 nucleotides are TGTGCCAGCAGCCAAGTGGCGGGGGGCCAGCCCCAGCATTTT. Its protein product is CASSQVAGGQPQHF.

This clonotype was observed many times. The rearrangement links TRBV4-1 to TRBJ2-1; 7 bases are a match to TRBD1. Germline values: CDR1 MGHRA, CDR2 YSYEKL. CDR3 length: 14 residues. With 2 bases clipped from V and 8 bases from J, the junction kept 6 bases outside the gene matches. This CDR3 is CASSQTRQGHEQFF. CDR3 sequence (DNA): TGCGCCAGCAGCCAAACCCGACAGGGTCATGAGCAGTTCTTC.

Concerning this clonotype: The junction does not match germline at one end; this may be a read error. The chain couples TRBV9 to TRBJ2-5; no reliable D call. The CDR3 extends over 14 amino acids. Per germline, CDR1 SGDLS and CDR2 YYNGEE. This chain's CDR3 is CASGVVSSPETQYF. The CDR3 bases are TGTGCCAGCGGCGTAGTAAGTTCCCCAGAGACCCAGTACTTC.

This clonotype was recorded a few times. The V gene is TRBV6-2 or TRBV6-3, the J gene TRBJ1-5; 11 bases align to TRBD1. V was pared by 4 bases and J by 3 bases, with 11 bases of the junction left unmatched. The CDR3 sequence is 18 residues long. Germline loops: CDR1 MNHEY, CDR2 SVGEGT. The CDR3 sequence is CASSWFAGQGAFNQPQHF. The CDR3 coding sequence is TGTGCCAGCAGTTGGTTTGCCGGACAGGGGGCTTTCAATCAGCCCCAGCATTTT.

Many counts were recorded for this clonotype. The chain has TRBV7-9 and TRBJ1-5, with a tentative D call TRBD1 (5 bases). Germline CDR1 SEHNR, CDR2 FQNEAQ (reference sequence). This CDR3 spans 15 amino acids. V was shortened by 5 bases and J by 1 base, with 12 bases between the two germline ends. The CDR3 region has the DNA TGTGCCAGCAGCCCAGGGTTCCACAGCAATCAGCCCCAGCATTTT. This codes for CASSPGFHSNQPQHF.

As to this clonotype: A read error may produce the germline difference seen at one junction end. The V gene is TRBV5-3, the J gene TRBJ1-5; tentative D call: TRBD1 (5 bases). TRBV5-3 is an open reading frame whose function is uncertain. This CDR3 has 14 amino acids. The CDR3 coding sequence is TGTGCCAGCAGCCTTTCAGGGAGTAATCAGCCCCGGCATTTT. Its protein product is CASSLSGSNQPRHF.